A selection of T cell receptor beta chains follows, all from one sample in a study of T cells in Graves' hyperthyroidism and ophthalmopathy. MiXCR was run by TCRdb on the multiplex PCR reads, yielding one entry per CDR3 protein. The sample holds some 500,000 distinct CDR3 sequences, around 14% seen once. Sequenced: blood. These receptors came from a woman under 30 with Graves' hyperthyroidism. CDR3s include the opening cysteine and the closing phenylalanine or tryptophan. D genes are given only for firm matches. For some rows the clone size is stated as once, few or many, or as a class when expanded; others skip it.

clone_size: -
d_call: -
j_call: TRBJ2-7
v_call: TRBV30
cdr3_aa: CAWIGDEQYF
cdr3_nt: TGTGCCTGGATAGGAGACGAGCAGTACTTC

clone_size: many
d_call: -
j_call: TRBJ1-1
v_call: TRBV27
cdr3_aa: CASSRTVEGDTEAFF
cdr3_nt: TGTGCCAGCAGTCGGACAGTCGAAGGTGACACTGAAGCTTTCTTT

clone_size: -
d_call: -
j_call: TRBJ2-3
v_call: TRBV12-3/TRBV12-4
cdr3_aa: CASSLYIDTQYF
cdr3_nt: TGTGCCAGCAGTTTATATATAGATACGCAGTATTTT

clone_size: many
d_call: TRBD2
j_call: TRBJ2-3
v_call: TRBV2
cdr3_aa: CASTRTSGTTDTQYF
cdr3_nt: TGTGCCAGCACCAGGACTAGCGGGACCACAGATACGCAGTATTTT

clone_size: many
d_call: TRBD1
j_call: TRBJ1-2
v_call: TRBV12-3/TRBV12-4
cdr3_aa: CASRTGDYGGYTF
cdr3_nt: TGTGCCAGCAGGACAGGGGATTACGGGGGCTACACCTTC

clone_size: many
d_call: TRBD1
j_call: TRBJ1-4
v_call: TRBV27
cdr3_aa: CASSGTVALGSEKLFF
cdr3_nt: TGTGCCAGCAGTGGGACAGTGGCCCTCGGTAGTGAAAAACTGTTTTTT

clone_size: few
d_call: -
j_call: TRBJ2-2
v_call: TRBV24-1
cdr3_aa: CATSDPVNTGELFF
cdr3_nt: TGTGCCACCAGTGACCCAGTGAACACCGGGGAGCTGTTTTTT

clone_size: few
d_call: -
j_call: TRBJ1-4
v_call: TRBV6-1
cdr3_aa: CASREALGTRNEKLFF
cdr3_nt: TGTGCCAGCAGGGAGGCTTTAGGGACACGAAATGAAAAACTGTTTTTT

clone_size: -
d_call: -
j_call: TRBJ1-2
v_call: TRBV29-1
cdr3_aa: CSATLLGATYYGYTF
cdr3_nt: TGCAGCGCCACTCTTCTGGGGGCTACCTACTATGGCTACACCTTC

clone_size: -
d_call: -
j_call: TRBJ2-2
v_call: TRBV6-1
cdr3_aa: CASSPGWELFF
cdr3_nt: TGTGCCAGCAGTCCGGGCTGGGAGCTGTTTTTT

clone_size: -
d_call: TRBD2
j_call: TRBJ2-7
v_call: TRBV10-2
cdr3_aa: CASAGLAYNYEQYF
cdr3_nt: TGCGCCAGCGCCGGACTAGCGTACAACTACGAGCAGTACTTC

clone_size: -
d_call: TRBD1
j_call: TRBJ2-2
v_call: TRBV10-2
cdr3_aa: CASRSGGVTGELFF
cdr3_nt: TGCGCCAGCAGGTCAGGGGGCGTTACCGGGGAGCTGTTTTTT

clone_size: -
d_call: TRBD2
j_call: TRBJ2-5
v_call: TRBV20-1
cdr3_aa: CSATGTSSQETQYF
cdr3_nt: TGCAGTGCTACCGGGACTAGCTCCCAAGAGACCCAGTACTTC

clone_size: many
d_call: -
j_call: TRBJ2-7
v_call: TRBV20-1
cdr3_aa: CSASSGSISYEQYF
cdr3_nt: TGCAGTGCTAGTAGTGGGTCTATATCCTACGAGCAGTACTTC

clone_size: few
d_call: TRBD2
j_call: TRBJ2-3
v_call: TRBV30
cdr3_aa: CALGRRGGVEDTQYF
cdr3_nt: TGTGCCTTGGGTAGGCGGGGAGGGGTGGAGGATACGCAGTATTTT

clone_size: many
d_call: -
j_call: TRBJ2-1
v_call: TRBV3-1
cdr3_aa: CASSQVAGLNEQFF
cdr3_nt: TGTGCCAGCAGCCAAGTAGCAGGGCTCAATGAGCAGTTCTTC

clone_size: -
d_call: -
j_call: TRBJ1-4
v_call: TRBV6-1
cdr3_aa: CASSERVGRAVRIYATNEKLFF
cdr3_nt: TGTGCCAGCAGTGAAAGAGTAGGACGGGCGGTTCGAATATATGCAACTAATGAAAAACTGTTTTTT

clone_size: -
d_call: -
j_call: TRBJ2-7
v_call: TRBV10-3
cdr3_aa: CAISGRESSYEQYF
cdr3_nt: TGTGCCATCAGTGGCCGGGAGAGCTCCTACGAGCAGTACTTC

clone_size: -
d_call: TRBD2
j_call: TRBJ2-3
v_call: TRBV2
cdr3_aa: CASSSPPPGGTDTQYF
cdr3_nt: TGTGCCAGCAGCTCTCCCCCTCCGGGGGGTACAGATACGCAGTATTTT

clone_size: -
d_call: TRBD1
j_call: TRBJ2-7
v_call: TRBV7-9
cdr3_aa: CASSLARDSPYEQHF
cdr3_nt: TGTGCCAGCAGCTTAGCCCGGGACAGTCCCTACGAGCAGCACTTC

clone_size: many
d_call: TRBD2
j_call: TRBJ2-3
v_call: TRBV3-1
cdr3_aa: CASSQRGGTRWTTDTQYF
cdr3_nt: TGTGCCAGCAGCCAGAGGGGCGGGACTAGATGGACCACAGATACGCAGTATTTT

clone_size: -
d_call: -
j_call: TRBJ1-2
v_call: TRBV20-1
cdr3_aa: CSASTRGAVYGYTF
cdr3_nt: TGCAGTGCTAGTACCCGAGGGGCAGTCTATGGCTACACCTTC

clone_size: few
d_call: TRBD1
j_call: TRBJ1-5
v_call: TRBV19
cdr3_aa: CARKGTETSNQPQHF
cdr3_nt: TGTGCCCGTAAGGGGACAGAGACTAGCAATCAGCCCCAGCATTTT

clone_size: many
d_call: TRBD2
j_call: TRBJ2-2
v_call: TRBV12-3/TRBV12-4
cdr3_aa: CASSFLSGRDTGELFF
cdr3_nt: TGTGCCAGCAGTTTTCTTAGCGGGAGGGACACCGGGGAGCTGTTTTTT

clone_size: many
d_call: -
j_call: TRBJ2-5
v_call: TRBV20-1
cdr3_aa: CSPSHSSRQETQYF
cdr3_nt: TGCAGTCCGAGTCACAGCTCGCGTCAAGAGACCCAGTACTTC

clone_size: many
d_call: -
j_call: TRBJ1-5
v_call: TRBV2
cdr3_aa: CASSQGHQPQHF
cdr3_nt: TGTGCCAGCAGCCAGGGTCATCAGCCCCAGCATTTT

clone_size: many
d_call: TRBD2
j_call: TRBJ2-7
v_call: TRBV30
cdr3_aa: CAWSGPGLALYEQYF
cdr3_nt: TGTGCCTGGAGTGGTCCGGGACTAGCTCTTTACGAGCAGTACTTC

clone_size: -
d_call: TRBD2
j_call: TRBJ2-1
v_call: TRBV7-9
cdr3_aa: CASSQREKWDNEQFF
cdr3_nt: TGTGCCAGCAGCCAGCGGGAGAAGTGGGACAATGAGCAGTTCTTC

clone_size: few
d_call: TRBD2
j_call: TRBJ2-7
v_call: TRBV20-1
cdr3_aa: CSGRLAGVNEQYF
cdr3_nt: TGCAGTGGCCGACTAGCGGGAGTCAACGAGCAGTACTTC

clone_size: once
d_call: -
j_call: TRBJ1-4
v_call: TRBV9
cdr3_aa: CASSVGAGSEKLFF
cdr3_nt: TGTGCCAGCAGCGTAGGCGCCGGTAGTGAAAAACTGTTTTTT

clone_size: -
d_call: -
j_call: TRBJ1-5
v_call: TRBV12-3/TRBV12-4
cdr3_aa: CASSARRGWDQPQHF
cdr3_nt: TGTGCCAGCAGTGCACGCCGGGGTTGGGATCAGCCCCAGCATTTT

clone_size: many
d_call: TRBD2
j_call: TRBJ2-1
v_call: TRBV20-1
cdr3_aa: CSARPGGVLIEQFF
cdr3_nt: TGCAGTGCTAGGCCCGGGGGGGTACTCATTGAGCAGTTCTTC

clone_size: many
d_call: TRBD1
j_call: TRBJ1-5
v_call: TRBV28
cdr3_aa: CASSSGQGTNQPQHF
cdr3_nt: TGTGCCAGCAGTTCGGGACAGGGAACCAATCAGCCCCAGCATTTT

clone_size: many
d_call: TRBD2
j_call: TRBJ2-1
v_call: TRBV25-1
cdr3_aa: CASKASGRSYNEQFF
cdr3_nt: TGTGCCAGTAAGGCTAGCGGGAGGTCCTACAATGAGCAGTTCTTC

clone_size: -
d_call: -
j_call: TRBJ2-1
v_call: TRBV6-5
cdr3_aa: CASSYKWSSYNEQFF
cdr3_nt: TGTGCCAGCAGTTACAAATGGAGCTCCTACAATGAGCAGTTCTTC

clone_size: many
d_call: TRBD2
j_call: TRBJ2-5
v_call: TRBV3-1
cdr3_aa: CASSQDRTSGTQETQYF
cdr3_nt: TGTGCCAGCAGCCAAGATCGGACTAGCGGGACCCAAGAGACCCAGTACTTC

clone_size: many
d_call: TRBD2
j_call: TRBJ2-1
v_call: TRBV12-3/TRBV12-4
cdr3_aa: CASSPSTSGSNEQFF
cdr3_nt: TGTGCCAGCAGTCCCTCGACTAGCGGGAGCAATGAGCAGTTCTTC

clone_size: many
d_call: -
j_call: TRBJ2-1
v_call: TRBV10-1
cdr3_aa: CASLYSPDGLAYYNEQFF
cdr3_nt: TGCGCCAGCCTATACAGCCCGGACGGGCTAGCCTACTACAATGAGCAGTTCTTC

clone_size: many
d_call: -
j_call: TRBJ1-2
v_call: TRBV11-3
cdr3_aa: CASSLGPGVNLNYGYTF
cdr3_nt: TGTGCCAGCAGCTTAGGCCCAGGGGTCAACCTTAACTATGGCTACACCTTC

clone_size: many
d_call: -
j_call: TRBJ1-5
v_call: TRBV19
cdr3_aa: CASSKEQGGNQPQHF
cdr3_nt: TGTGCCAGTAGTAAGGAGCAGGGCGGCAATCAGCCCCAGCATTTT

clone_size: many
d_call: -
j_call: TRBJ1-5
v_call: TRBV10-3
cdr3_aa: CAISEGTANQPQHF
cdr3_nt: TGTGCCATCAGTGAGGGGACCGCGAATCAGCCCCAGCATTTT

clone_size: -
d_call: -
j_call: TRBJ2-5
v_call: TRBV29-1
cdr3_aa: CSVEGRSNQETQYF
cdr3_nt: TGCAGCGTTGAAGGCCGCAGCAATCAAGAGACCCAGTACTTC

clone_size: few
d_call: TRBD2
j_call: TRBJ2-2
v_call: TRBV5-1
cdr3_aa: CASSFEAGGGTGELFF
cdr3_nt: TGCGCCAGCAGCTTCGAAGCGGGAGGCGGCACCGGGGAGCTGTTTTTT

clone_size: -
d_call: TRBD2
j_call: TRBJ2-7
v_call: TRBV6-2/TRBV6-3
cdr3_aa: CASSRTSGSGYEQYF
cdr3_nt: TGTGCCAGCAGCCGGACTAGCGGGAGTGGTTACGAGCAGTACTTC

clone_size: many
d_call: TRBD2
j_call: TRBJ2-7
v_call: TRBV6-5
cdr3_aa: CASSYGGSGRYEQYF
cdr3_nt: TGTGCCAGCAGTTACGGGGGTAGCGGGAGGTACGAGCAGTACTTC

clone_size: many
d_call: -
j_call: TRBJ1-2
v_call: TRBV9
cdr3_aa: CASSVGRQRYGYTF
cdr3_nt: TGTGCCAGCAGCGTAGGAAGGCAGAGATATGGCTACACCTTC

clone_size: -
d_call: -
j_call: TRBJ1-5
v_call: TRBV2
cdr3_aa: CASSLETGNQPQHF
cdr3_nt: TGTGCCAGCAGCTTGGAGACGGGGAATCAGCCCCAGCATTTT